This record covers a single T cell receptor (beta chain). Its antigen remains undetermined. Base qualities are not recorded, but no much larger clone differs from it by a single base. The CDR3 runs 13 amino acids, cysteine and phenylalanine included. Only CDR3 DNA remains: 39 bases, in frame from the first base. V lost 1 base and J lost 5 bases; the stretch between them is 11 bases long. CDR1 and CDR2, per the germline V gene, are SQVTM and ANQGSEA. This record comes from a study of PD-L1 blockade in urothelial cancer listed by TCRdb under 2017. About the study as a whole: All patients started therapy in about 2014 and received atezolizumab 1,200 mg intravenously every 3 weeks. About 90% of the roughly 29 patients were identified as males with urothelial cancer of bladder origin, and a prior smoking history was reported by 18 of 29 patients. Patients had an ECOG performance status of 0 or 1 and had received between 0 and 3 prior chemotherapy regimens. Blood samples were analyzed 3 weeks after the start of treatment (second dose) and 6 weeks after the start of treatment. Blood samples gave median yields of around 150,000 T cells and approximately 80,000 unique TCRs, along with a median clonality of around 0.08. Somatic, immune and clinical correlates of response to PD-L1 blockade with atezolizumab in urothelial cancer were the focus of an exploratory multi-omic analysis. Pretreatment tumor samples, along with matched peripheral blood collected serially before and after atezolizumab treatment, underwent TCR sequencing. Durable clinical benefit was defined as progression-free survival longer than 6 months, and TCR features were also tested against progression-free and overall survival. In the same patients, whole exome sequencing and RNA sequencing of pretreatment tumors were performed in addition to TCR sequencing. Durable clinical benefit was achieved by nine patients but not by the remaining 20. Over 28 patients had pretreatment blood TCR-seq, some 25 had at least one posttreatment blood collection, and some 25 had tumor TCR-seq.

On the study overall, not on this receptor specifically: Because of the small sample size (n of about 30) and the many exploratory analyses performed, the results are intended to be regarded as hypothesis-generating. Improved progression-free and overall survival was found to be associated with pretreatment peripheral blood TCR clonality below the median. At 3 weeks after the start of treatment, tumor-associated TCR clones in peripheral blood had expanded more in patients with durable benefit (n of about 22, p = 0.022).

Synthetic TCR analog templates were spiked into each PCR to estimate absolute template abundance from read counts. The immunoSEQ assay was used to amplify TCRbeta CDR3 regions from genomic DNA with bias-controlled V and J gene primers. Rearranged TCRbeta segments were sequenced at approximately 20X coverage. The original methods were these. Sequencing errors were corrected by clustering and CDR3s were annotated against IMGT to assign V, D and J genes. Only productive TCRbeta rearrangements were used in downstream analyses, excluding out-of-frame or stop-codon sequences. To compute clonality, Shannon entropy was normalized by the log of the number of unique productive sequences and then subtracted from one. Clones differing between time points or between blood and tumor were identified by Fisher's exact test with Benjamini-Hochberg correction at adjusted p below 0.01. Not all clones reach the TCRdb copy of this immuneACCESS table, which keeps in-frame sequences only. Checked studies attribute under half of the gap to unresolved V genes and leave the rest unexplained. The V and J calls and clone size come from that table; D and trimming were worked out from the DNA. The sample records 50,000 or so clones, about 90% of which are singletons. Jointly, the top ten make up 8.5% to 12% of the sample.

The time point tag for this specimen amounts to: peripheral blood 6 weeks after treatment start. A cohort of around 28 patients with locally advanced or metastatic urothelial carcinoma, treated at Memorial Sloan Kettering on a trial protocol, was included. Peripheral blood mononuclear cells were collected pretreatment and during treatment, with between 1 and 8 total time points obtained per patient. The Qiagen DNeasy Blood extraction kit was used to purify genomic DNA from total PBMCs and tumor samples. Collected pretreatment and during treatment, PBMCs were isolated and stored as previously described.

This clonotype was obtained from a man between 60 and 75 years old with urothelial cancer. Specimen: PBMCs, collected around atezolizumab (anti-PD-L1) treatment. The receptor chain draws on TRBV29-1 and TRBJ2-5; the D gene is perhaps TRBD1, on 5 matching bases. The DNA reads as follows: TGCAGCGTTGAAGGGGCAGGGCGGGAGACCCAGTACTTC. This codes for CSVEGAGRETQYF. The variable domain in full, with residues beyond the CDR3 obtained from the reference TRBV29-1 and TRBJ2-5 genes, is SAVISQKPSRDICQRGTSLTIQCQVDSQVTMMFWYRQQPGQSLTLIATANQGSEATYESGFVIDKFPISRPNLTFSTLTVSNMSPEDSSIYLCSVEGAGRETQYFGPGTRLLVL.